Here is one TCR beta chain with its context. Its matching antigen is unknown. Trimming left V 6 bases short and J 8 bases short, with 25 bases between. The CDR3 sequence is 18 residues long. Per the germline V gene, CDR1 is KGHDR and CDR2 is SFDVKD. Profiled with immunoSEQ multiplex PCR; TCRdb holds only in-frame clones, not every one. The table records about 320,000 clones, about 86% of them present only once. These data come from a study of Ad26.COV2.S vaccination and SARS-CoV-2 variants. Overall study context: The vaccine Ad26.COV2.S was put into the muscle once, or twice with 56 days between. Whole-study results and caveats: There was reportedly substantial breadth in spike-specific CD8+ and CD4+ T cell responses after vaccination. The TCR breadth and depth analyses may have understated or missed part of the total T cell responses.

Regarding treatment: around 19 received Ad26.COV2.S at low or high dose, single or two shots; roughly five received placebo; per-sample allocation not given. Sampling was done on day 63 after the first vaccine or placebo injection. This rearrangement joins TRBV24-1 to TRBJ1-6; TRBD1 might be the D (6 bases). This specimen was peripheral blood, taken in a trial of Ad26.COV2.S vaccine versus placebo. The sequence derives from a person aged 18-65 years who received the Ad26.COV2.S COVID-19 vaccine or a placebo. The CDR3 DNA is TGTGCCACCAGTTTATACCCCCTGGACAGTGGCGAATATTCACCCCTCCACTTT. Protein: CATSLYPLDSGEYSPLHF.